These T cell receptor beta chains were read from a single sample in a study of blood T cell repertoires in COVID-19. Clones were sequenced by immunoSEQ multiplex PCR, and TCRdb holds only the in-frame ones, with some missing. The data contain about 250,000 clones, roughly nine tenths of them singletons. Sequenced material: PBMCs or T cells enriched from blood (not recorded which). These receptors all stem from a woman aged 50 to 65 who had recovered from COVID-19. The CDR3 runs from the conserved cysteine through the conserved F or W. A D gene is named only where the DNA matches it firmly. Expanded clones are given a class, and other clones once, few, many or no size at all.

d_call | j_call | v_call | clone_size | cdr3_nt | cdr3_aa
TRBD2 | TRBJ2-1 | TRBV5-1 | once | TGCGCCAGCCGGTCCGGGACTAGCGGGATTCATGAGCAGTTCTTC | CASRSGTSGIHEQFF
TRBD1 | TRBJ1-2 | TRBV3-1/TRBV3-2 | - | TGTGCCAGCAGCGTTGGGACAGGGGAGAACTATGGCTACACCTTC | CASSVGTGENYGYTF
TRBD1 | TRBJ1-1 | TRBV20-1 | - | TGCAGTGCATTCGACAGGGTTGAAGCTTTCTTT | CSAFDRVEAFF
- | TRBJ2-3 | TRBV6-5 | - | TGTGCCAGCAGACCCTGGGGGCCTTCGGATACGCAGTATTTT | CASRPWGPSDTQYF
TRBD1 | TRBJ1-3 | TRBV5-1 | few | TGCGCCAGCAGCCTAGACAGGGGCACTGGAAACACCATATATTTT | CASSLDRGTGNTIYF
TRBD1 | TRBJ1-5 | TRBV7-2 | - | TGTGCCAGCAGCCCCCCCGGACAGGTAAACCAGCCCCAGCATTTT | CASSPPGQVNQPQHF
- | TRBJ2-2 | TRBV24-1 | - | TGTGCCACCAGTGGACTAGCGAACACCGGGGAGCTGTTTTTT | CATSGLANTGELFF
- | TRBJ1-2 | TRBV28 | once | TGTGCCAGCAGTCCCGACAGCTATGGCTACACCTTC | CASSPDSYGYTF
- | TRBJ2-1 | TRBV5-1 | - | TGCGCCAGCCGAAACTTGGACAGCCGGGATGAGCAGTTCTTC | CASRNLDSRDEQFF
TRBD1 | TRBJ1-1 | TRBV28 | - | TGTGCCAGCAACCCGGACAGGGGGCAAACTGAAGCTTTCTTT | CASNPDRGQTEAFF
- | TRBJ1-4 | TRBV14 | - | TGTGCCAGCAGCCAAGAAATCTCCTTCCGGGGTGGCGAAAAACTGTTTTTT | CASSQEISFRGGEKLFF
- | TRBJ2-2 | TRBV5-4 | - | TGTGCCAGCAGCTTGGAACGGTCCCCGGAGCTGTTTTTT | CASSLERSPELFF
TRBD2 | TRBJ2-3 | TRBV11-2 | - | TGTGCCAGCAGCTTCACTAGCGCCACAGATACGCAGTATTTT | CASSFTSATDTQYF
TRBD2 | TRBJ2-5 | TRBV7-9 | few | TGTGCCAGCCACTACACTAGCGTAGAGACCCAGTACTTC | CASHYTSVETQYF
- | TRBJ1-2 | TRBV6-1 | - | TGTGCCAGCAGAGAAACAGGGTCTAGGACTAACTATGGCTACACCTTC | CASRETGSRTNYGYTF
- | TRBJ2-1 | TRBV5-6 | - | TGTGCCAGCAGCTTGCTACTATCCTACAATGAGCAGTTCTTC | CASSLLLSYNEQFF
- | TRBJ2-7 | TRBV19 | - | TGTGCCAATCCGGGACTGCAGTACTTC | CANPGLQYF
- | TRBJ1-1 | TRBV19 | - | TGTGCCAGTAGTATAAGGCGAGGTACTGAAGCTTTCTTT | CASSIRRGTEAFF
- | TRBJ1-1 | TRBV27 | - | TGTGCCAGTCGCAAACTCGGTACTGAAGCTTTCTTT | CASRKLGTEAFF
TRBD1 | TRBJ2-4 | TRBV7-2 | - | TGTGCCAGCAGCGCGGTCAGAGACAGGGGAGGAAACATTCAGTACTTC | CASSAVRDRGGNIQYF
TRBD1 | TRBJ1-3 | TRBV6-5 | - | TGTGCCAGCAGCCGGACAGGCTCTGGAAACACCATATATTTT | CASSRTGSGNTIYF
- | TRBJ2-5 | TRBV19 | - | TGTGCCAGTGGGCAGAAAGAGACCCAGTACTTC | CASGQKETQYF
- | TRBJ2-1 | TRBV29-1 | - | TGCAGCGACAGCTCCTACAATGAGCAGTTCTTC | CSDSSYNEQFF
TRBD1 | TRBJ2-7 | TRBV27 | - | TGTGCCAGCAACGGACAGGGACCGGAATCCTACGAGCAGTACTTC | CASNGQGPESYEQYF
- | TRBJ2-5 | TRBV7-8 | - | TGTGCCAGCAGTACGACGACAGGCCAAGAAGAGACCCAGTACTTC | CASSTTTGQEETQYF
TRBD1 | TRBJ2-3 | TRBV6-1 | - | TGTGCCAGCAGTGAAGCCCTTGGGGACAGGAATACGCAGTATTTT | CASSEALGDRNTQYF
TRBD1 | TRBJ2-7 | TRBV27 | - | TGTGCCAGCAGACCGGACAGGATAGATTCCGAGCAGTACTTC | CASRPDRIDSEQYF
- | TRBJ2-1 | TRBV7-8 | - | TGTGCCAGCAGCTTAGGTCCTTTACAGTTCTTC | CASSLGPLQFF
- | TRBJ2-7 | TRBV7-2 | - | TGTGCCAGCAGCTTGCAGCACTTAACTAGCTCCTACGAGCAGTACTTC | CASSLQHLTSSYEQYF
TRBD2 | TRBJ2-7 | TRBV7-9 | few | TGTGCCAGCAGCGTTTCGGGACTAGCTAGAGAGCAGTACTTC | CASSVSGLAREQYF
- | TRBJ2-1 | TRBV24-1 | - | TGTGCCACCACCGGGGGATACAATGAGCAGTTCTTC | CATTGGYNEQFF
- | TRBJ2-3 | TRBV7-9 | - | TGTGCCAGCAGCCCCTGGGGGCGGGAGAGCACAGATACGCAGTATTTT | CASSPWGRESTDTQYF
TRBD2 | TRBJ2-2 | TRBV3-1/TRBV3-2 | - | TGTGCCAGCAGCCATCGAACTAGCGGGAGTATCACCGGGGAGCTGTTTTTT | CASSHRTSGSITGELFF
TRBD2 | TRBJ2-1 | TRBV11-2 | - | TGTGCCAGCAGCCCCTTGACTAGCGGGAGGGGCTCCTACAATGAGCAGTTCTTC | CASSPLTSGRGSYNEQFF
TRBD1 | TRBJ1-3 | TRBV11-2 | - | TGTGCCAGCAGACTACTGACAGGGGCTGGAAACACCATATATTTT | CASRLLTGAGNTIYF
- | TRBJ1-1 | TRBV7-2 | - | TGTGCCAGCAGCCGACAGGAGAACACTGAAGCTTTCTTT | CASSRQENTEAFF
- | TRBJ2-1 | TRBV24-1 | - | TGTGCCACCAGTTACCGGGACTTAGCCCGCAATGAGCAGTTCTTC | CATSYRDLARNEQFF
- | TRBJ1-6 | TRBV28 | - | TGTGCCAGCAACAGAGGAGGGCCAAAGAAAAATTCACCCCTCCACTTT | CASNRGGPKKNSPLHF
TRBD2 | TRBJ2-1 | TRBV16 | - | TGTGCCAGCAGCCTAATTGGTGGGCGGGAGCCCTACAATGAGCAGTTCTTC | CASSLIGGREPYNEQFF
TRBD2 | TRBJ2-1 | TRBV25-1 | - | TGTGCCAGCAGGTCGGGAGGGCCGGATGAGCAGTTCTTC | CASRSGGPDEQFF
- | TRBJ2-7 | TRBV19 | once | TGTGCCAGTAGTATAAATCGAGGGGAGCAGTACTTC | CASSINRGEQYF